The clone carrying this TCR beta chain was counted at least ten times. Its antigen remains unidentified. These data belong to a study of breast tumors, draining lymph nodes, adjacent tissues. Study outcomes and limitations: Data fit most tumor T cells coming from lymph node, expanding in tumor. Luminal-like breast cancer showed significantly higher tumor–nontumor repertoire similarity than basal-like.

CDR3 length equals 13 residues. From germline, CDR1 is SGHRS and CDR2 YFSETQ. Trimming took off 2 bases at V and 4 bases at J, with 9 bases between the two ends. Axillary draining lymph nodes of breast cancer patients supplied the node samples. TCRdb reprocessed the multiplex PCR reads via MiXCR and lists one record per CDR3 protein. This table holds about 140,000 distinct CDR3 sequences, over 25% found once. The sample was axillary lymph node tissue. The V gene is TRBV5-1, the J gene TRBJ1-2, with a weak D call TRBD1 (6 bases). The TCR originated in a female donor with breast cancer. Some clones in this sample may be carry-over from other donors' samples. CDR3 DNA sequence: TGCGCCAGCAGCTTATCAGGGGTCTATGGCTACACCTTC. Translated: CASSLSGVYGYTF.